The 10 T cell receptor beta chains listed next were all sequenced from one sample in a study of T cell changes during pregnancy in multiple sclerosis. Measured with immunoSEQ multiplex PCR; TCRdb has only the in-frame clones, and not every one. This table has about 93,000 clones, 85% to 95% appearing once. The sequencing here drew on peripheral blood, taken after pregnancy. The receptors stem from a female donor with multiple sclerosis, enrolled in a pregnancy study.

This rearrangement joins TRBV30 to TRBJ1-2, with no clear D. The CDR3 has 15 residues. The V end was cut by 2 bases, the J end by 1 base, with 14 bases between. Germline V CDR1 and CDR2: GTSNPN, SVGIG (reference sequence). The CDR3 spells CAWSYSIRDNYGYTF. The CDR3 bases are TGTGCCTGGAGTTACTCGATCCGGGATAACTATGGCTACACCTTC.

V and J are TRBV2 and TRBJ2-6; D might be TRBD1 (6 bases). Germline V gene lookup returns CDR1 SNHLY and CDR2 FYNNEI. V was shortened by 6 bases and J by 0 bases, with 24 bases between the two germline ends. The CDR3 extends over 20 amino acids. Here the CDR3 reads CASSTPNPWTASSGANVLTF. The CDR3, as DNA: TGTGCCAGCAGCACACCGAACCCTTGGACAGCCAGCTCTGGGGCCAACGTCCTGACTTTC.

The chain is built from TRBV29-1 and TRBJ2-2, with D hard to call. Germline CDR1 reads SQVTM; CDR2 reads ANQGSEA. V shed 6 bases and J shed 7 bases, with 9 bases lying between them. The CDR3 spans 11 residues. CDR3 region: CSVVIDGELFF. The CDR3 DNA sequence: TGCAGCGTGGTGATAGACGGGGAGCTGTTTTTT.

The CDR3 is CASSQTPQETQYF. The CDR3 bases are TGTGCCAGCAGTCAGACTCCTCAAGAGACCCAGTACTTC. The rearrangement uses TRBV6-5 and TRBJ2-5; D gene unclear. V was trimmed by 5 bases and J by 2 bases, leaving 9 bases between them. Germline V lookup: CDR1 MNHEY, CDR2 SVGAGI. The CDR3 is 13 amino acids.

The V gene is TRBV2, the J gene TRBJ2-7; D possibly corresponds to TRBD2 (5 bases). The CDR3 has 16 amino acids. The germline gives CDR1 SNHLY, CDR2 FYNNEI. Between the trimmed V and J ends, which lost 2 bases and 0 bases, there was a span of 14 bases. The CDR3 coding sequence is TGTGCCAGCAGTGAACTGGGCGGGCGGAGCTCCTACGAGCAGTACTTC. Encoded protein: CASSELGGRSSYEQYF.

In DNA form, the CDR3 reads TGTGCCAGCAGCTTGGGGACAGGGGGTAAACACTATGGCTACACCTTC. Amino acids: CASSLGTGGKHYGYTF. The chain links TRBV5-6 to TRBJ1-2; 10 nucleotides match TRBD1. V lost 0 bases and J lost 3; bases outside the gene matches: 5. CDR1 is SGHDT, CDR2 YYEEEE, per germline. The CDR3 length is 16 residues.

V and J are TRBV7-9 and TRBJ1-5; unclear D gene. Germline CDR1 reads SEHNR; CDR2 reads FQNEAQ (reference sequence). This CDR3 has 17 amino acids. V was pared by 4 bases and J by 0 bases, with 16 bases between. The CDR3 DNA reads as TGTGCCAGCAGCTCATATTACACAGAACGTAGCAATCAGCCCCAGCATTTT. Translated, it gives CASSSYYTERSNQPQHF.

The gene calls are TRBV19 and TRBJ2-1, with TRBD2 identical over 8 bases. V was clipped by 5 bases and J by 5 bases; unmatched bases: 11. Germline assignment: CDR1 LNHDA and CDR2 SQIVND (reference sequence). The CDR3 is 16 residues long. CDR3 residues: CASSVNSAGENNEQFF. In DNA, the CDR3 is TGTGCCAGTAGTGTCAATTCAGCGGGAGAGAACAATGAGCAGTTCTTC.

The rearrangement uses TRBV5-1 and TRBJ1-5; D is unresolved. Trimming pared 0 bases from V and 4 bases from J, leaving 14 bases between. This CDR3 has 16 amino acids. The germline CDR1 and CDR2 sequences are SGHRS and YFSETQ. CDR3 bases: TGCGCCAGCAGCTTGGGAGTGCGGTATCTGAATCAGCCCCAGCATTTT. Encoded protein: CASSLGVRYLNQPQHF.

The chain joins TRBV5-1 to TRBJ1-6, with 8 bases identical to TRBD1. The CDR3 length is 15 residues. V shed 6 bases and J 7 bases; nucleotides not matched to a gene: 9. Germline CDR1 is SGHRS and CDR2 is YFSETQ. The CDR3 nucleotides are TGCGCCAGCACCTCCCAGGGACAGGCAAATTCACCCCTCCACTTT. Amino acids: CASTSQGQANSPLHF.